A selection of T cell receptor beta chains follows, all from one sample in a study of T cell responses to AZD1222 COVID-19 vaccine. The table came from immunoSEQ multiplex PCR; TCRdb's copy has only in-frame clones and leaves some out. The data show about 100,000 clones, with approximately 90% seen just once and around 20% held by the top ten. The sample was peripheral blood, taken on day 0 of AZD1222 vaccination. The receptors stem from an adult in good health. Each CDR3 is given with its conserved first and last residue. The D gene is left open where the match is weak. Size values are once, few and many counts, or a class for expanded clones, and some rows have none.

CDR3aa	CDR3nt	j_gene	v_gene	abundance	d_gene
CASSLTQGRDQPQHF	TGTGCCAGCAGCCTTACACAGGGTCGGGATCAGCCCCAGCATTTT	TRBJ1-5	TRBV7-2	-	-
CASSIGPLDSPLHF	TGTGCCAGTAGTATTGGGCCCCTGGATTCACCCCTCCACTTT	TRBJ1-6	TRBV19	many	-
CASSPRGTYEQYF	TGTGCCAGCAGCCCGCGGGGGACCTACGAGCAGTACTTC	TRBJ2-7	TRBV13	-	TRBD2
CASSLGAAEGHTQYF	TGTGCCAGCAGCCTGGGGGCTGCCGAGGGCCATACGCAGTATTTT	TRBJ2-3	TRBV7-6	-	-
CAISESFQGKSANYGYTF	TGTGCCATCAGTGAGTCGTTCCAGGGGAAATCTGCTAACTATGGCTACACCTTC	TRBJ1-2	TRBV10-3	-	-
CASRSLLPGGRSIDEQYF	TGTGCAAGTCGCTCCCTCCTCCCTGGCGGCAGGTCCATCGACGAGCAGTACTTC	TRBJ2-7	TRBV12-2	-	-
CASSVGGSYNEQFF	TGTGCCAGCAGTGTTGGTGGATCCTACAATGAGCAGTTCTTC	TRBJ2-1	TRBV2	-	-
CASSEGTGIGYTF	TGTGCCAGCAGTGAGGGGACAGGGATCGGCTACACCTTC	TRBJ1-2	TRBV2	-	TRBD1
CASSPGQGVYEQYF	TGTGCCAGCTCACCGGGACAGGGGGTGTACGAGCAGTACTTC	TRBJ2-7	TRBV18	-	TRBD1
CATKQGIVYGYTF	TGTGCCACTAAACAGGGAATAGTATATGGCTACACCTTC	TRBJ1-2	TRBV12-3/TRBV12-4	-	-
CASSLDGGDEKLFF	TGTGCCAGCAGTCTCGACGGTGGAGATGAAAAACTGTTTTTT	TRBJ1-4	TRBV28	-	-
CASSFFTDTQYF	TGTGCCAGCAGTTTTTTCACAGATACGCAGTATTTT	TRBJ2-3	TRBV12-3/TRBV12-4	-	-
CASSPRSTIAGKYEQYF	TGTGCCAGCAGCCCTCGATCGACCATAGCGGGGAAATACGAGCAGTACTTC	TRBJ2-7	TRBV3-1/TRBV3-2	-	TRBD2
CALFPQQNTEAFF	TGTGCCTTATTCCCCCAGCAGAACACTGAAGCTTTCTTT	TRBJ1-1	TRBV30	-	-
CASSPTQGFDQPQHF	TGTGCCAGTAGTCCTACACAGGGGTTCGATCAGCCCCAGCATTTT	TRBJ1-5	TRBV19	once	TRBD1
CASIKLGASTGELFF	TGTGCCAGCATCAAACTGGGTGCTTCCACCGGGGAGCTGTTTTTT	TRBJ2-2	TRBV6-5	-	-
CATSSLGGLLYNEQFF	TGTGCCACCAGCAGTTTGGGGGGACTACTTTACAATGAGCAGTTCTTC	TRBJ2-1	TRBV15	-	TRBD2
CASSALLYEQYF	TGTGCCAGCAGTGCCTTGCTTTACGAGCAGTACTTC	TRBJ2-7	TRBV6-2/TRBV6-3	once	-
CASVGVGLFNEQFF	TGTGCCAGCGTCGGCGTGGGGCTCTTCAATGAGCAGTTCTTC	TRBJ2-1	TRBV13	-	-
CASSEQGAYNEQFF	TGTGCCAGCAGTGAACAGGGGGCTTACAATGAGCAGTTCTTC	TRBJ2-1	TRBV2	-	TRBD1
CASSLEGRSYGYTF	TGTGCCAGCAGCTTAGAAGGACGTTCCTATGGCTACACCTTC	TRBJ1-2	TRBV5-5	-	-
CASSEAAERGEGLKQYF	TGTGCCAGCAGTGAAGCGGCGGAGCGGGGGGAGGGATTGAAGCAGTACTTC	TRBJ2-7	TRBV6-1	-	TRBD2
CASSIRQAQNTEAFF	TGTGCCAGCAGCATAAGACAGGCCCAGAACACTGAAGCTTTCTTT	TRBJ1-1	TRBV7-9	-	-
CASTLNPTAYEQYF	TGTGCCAGCACACTAAATCCGACAGCGTACGAGCAGTACTTC	TRBJ2-7	TRBV7-8	-	-
CSVEVMYNEQFF	TGCAGCGTTGAAGTAATGTACAATGAGCAGTTCTTC	TRBJ2-1	TRBV29-1	-	-
CASSVALYNEQFF	TGTGCCAGCAGCGTAGCCCTGTACAATGAGCAGTTCTTC	TRBJ2-1	TRBV9	-	-
CASSLNVYEQYF	TGTGCCAGCAGTTTAAATGTCTACGAGCAGTACTTC	TRBJ2-7	TRBV12-3/TRBV12-4	-	-
CATSERTRADTQYF	TGTGCCACCTCCGAAAGGACAAGGGCAGATACGCAGTATTTT	TRBJ2-3	TRBV24-1	-	-
CASSYEASGNTIYF	TGCGCCAGCAGTTATGAGGCCTCTGGAAACACCATATATTTT	TRBJ1-3	TRBV5-1	-	-
CAGYTGELFF	TGTGCCGGTTACACCGGGGAGCTGTTTTTT	TRBJ2-2	TRBV30	-	-
CASSDRGADTQYF	TGCGCCAGCAGCGACAGGGGCGCAGATACGCAGTATTTT	TRBJ2-3	TRBV5-1	-	TRBD1
CASSPPMTGSYEQYF	TGTGCCAGCTCACCACCAATGACAGGGAGCTACGAGCAGTACTTC	TRBJ2-7	TRBV18	-	TRBD1
CASSLGAIGAKNIQYF	TGTGCCAGCAGCTTGGGCGCGATCGGAGCCAAAAACATTCAGTACTTC	TRBJ2-4	TRBV7-9	-	-
CASSSSPINYGYTF	TGTGCCAGCAGTTCCTCGCCTATTAACTATGGCTACACCTTC	TRBJ1-2	TRBV28	-	-
CASSLEQYYEQYF	TGTGCCAGCAGCTTAGAACAGTACTACGAGCAGTACTTC	TRBJ2-7	TRBV7-2	-	-
CASTPRGPRRKQYF	TGCGCCAGCACCCCCCGGGGCCCCCGAAGAAAGCAGTACTTC	TRBJ2-7	TRBV5-1	-	-
CASSLASDGHTIYF	TGTGCCAGCAGCTTAGCTTCAGACGGGCACACCATATATTTT	TRBJ1-3	TRBV7-2	few	-
CASSEVGDPMNTEAFF	TGCGCCAGCAGTGAAGTCGGGGACCCTATGAACACTGAAGCTTTCTTT	TRBJ1-1	TRBV10-1	-	-
CASKSTDRSSGNTIYF	TGTGCCAGTAAATCAACAGACCGGAGCTCTGGAAACACCATATATTTT	TRBJ1-3	TRBV19	-	-
CASTLGRITYEQYF	TGTGCCAGCACCCTTGGACGGATCACCTACGAGCAGTACTTC	TRBJ2-7	TRBV6-5	-	-
CAGNPGDTQYF	TGTGCCGGGAACCCTGGGGATACGCAGTATTTT	TRBJ2-3	TRBV2	-	-
CASSETSYEQYF	TGTGCCAGCAGTGAGACCAGCTACGAGCAGTACTTC	TRBJ2-7	TRBV6-1	-	-
CASSPGPEWNEQFF	TGTGCCAGCAGTCCAGGACCTGAGTGGAATGAGCAGTTCTTC	TRBJ2-1	TRBV6-4	-	-
CASSPRSANTEAFF	TGTGCCAGCAGCCCCCGTTCAGCGAACACTGAAGCTTTCTTT	TRBJ1-1	TRBV9	-	-
CASRRQQGSTGELFF	TGTGCCAGCAGGCGACAACAGGGTAGCACCGGGGAGCTGTTTTTT	TRBJ2-2	TRBV6-5	-	-
CASSPRKQSPRDSYGYTF	TGTGCCAGCTCACCACGGAAACAGAGCCCCAGGGACTCCTATGGCTACACCTTC	TRBJ1-2	TRBV18	-	-
CASTFQGSSYNSPLHF	TGTGCCAGCACCTTTCAGGGGAGCTCCTATAATTCACCCCTCCACTTT	TRBJ1-6	TRBV7-2	-	-
CATPDREVAGELFF	TGTGCCACCCCGGACAGGGAGGTGGCCGGGGAGCTGTTTTTT	TRBJ2-2	TRBV6-5	-	TRBD1
CASSPLRQGTTGNTIYF	TGTGCCAGCAGCCCCCTAAGACAGGGGACAACTGGAAACACCATATATTTT	TRBJ1-3	TRBV9	-	TRBD1
CASGLRTGGINQPQHF	TGTGCTAGTGGTTTAAGGACAGGGGGGATAAATCAGCCCCAGCATTTT	TRBJ1-5	TRBV12-5	-	TRBD1
CASSRQGYEKLFF	TGTGCCAGCAGTAGACAGGGTTATGAAAAACTGTTTTTT	TRBJ1-4	TRBV12-3/TRBV12-4	-	TRBD1